The 25 T cell receptor beta chains listed next were all sequenced from one sample in a study of T cells in Graves' hyperthyroidism and ophthalmopathy (dated by TCRdb to between 2019 and 2020). Receptor amplification or capture employed multiplex PCR. Sequencing was carried out with an Illumina HiSeq 2000. The TCR beta CDR3 regions were amplified from the RNA transcripts. A first-round RT-PCR of the TCR CDR3 used the HTBI primer set with the Qiagen OneStep RT-PCR kit. TCRdb passed the public sequencing reads through fastp at Q25 and MiXCR, retaining productive beta sequences. Under each unique CDR3 protein, matching rows form one entry showing the most common genes and DNA. This sample lists fewer than 350,000 distinct CDR3 sequences; roughly 13% were detected once. The top ten constitute roughly 7.7% of the sample. The source material was blood. The receptors here all came from a woman aged 40 to 55 with Graves' hyperthyroidism.

This clonotype was seen many times. Here the CDR3 reads CASSLGAVSTDTQYF. Written as DNA, the CDR3 is TGTGCCAGCAGCTTAGGGGCCGTCAGCACAGATACGCAGTATTTT. The chain couples TRBV7-9 to TRBJ2-3, with no clear D. The CDR3 is 15 amino acids. Per germline, CDR1 SEHNR and CDR2 FQNEAQ (reference sequence). The V gene lost 1 base and the J gene lost 0 bases, with 8 bases spanning the gap.

This clonotype was seen only a few times. The chain links TRBV4-2 to TRBJ2-1; D call uncertain. V shed 4 bases and J shed 0 bases, with 13 bases lying between them. CDR1 LGHNA and CDR2 YNFKEQ come from the germline V gene. The CDR3 runs 16 residues. CDR3 amino acids: CASSPHSAGSYNEQFF. The CDR3 DNA reads as TGTGCCAGCAGCCCCCACTCAGCCGGCTCCTACAATGAGCAGTTCTTC.

This clonotype was seen more than once but under ten times. The chain is built from TRBV18 and TRBJ2-7; TRBD2 is a possible D gene (5 bases). CDR3 length: 13 amino acids. The germline CDR1 and CDR2 sequences are KGHSH and LQKENI. V lost 3 bases, J lost 5 bases, and 11 bases lay in between. CDR3 coding DNA: TGTGCCAGCTCACCGGGCGGGTCCAACGAGCAGTACTTC. It is translated as CASSPGGSNEQYF.

The rearrangement links TRBV19 to TRBJ2-2; TRBD1 or TRBD2 may be the D gene (5 bases each). This CDR3 has 15 amino acids. V was shortened by 5 bases and J by 5 bases, with 15 bases between the two germline ends. Germline CDR1 LNHDA, CDR2 SQIVND (reference sequence). The CDR3 sequence: CASSDGTLPTGELFF. The DNA of the CDR3 is TGTGCCAGTAGTGACGGGACCCTACCGACCGGGGAGCTGTTTTTT.

The chain uses TRBV20-1 and TRBJ1-3, with D unclear. From germline, CDR1 is DFQATT and CDR2 SNEGSKA (reference sequence). This CDR3 spans 13 amino acids. V was trimmed by 3 bases and J by 3 bases, leaving 9 bases between them. The CDR3 DNA follows: TGCAGTGCTAGGCAAGAAAATGGAAACACCATATATTTT. Translation: CSARQENGNTIYF.

This clonotype appeared many times. The rearrangement links TRBV18 to TRBJ2-7, with a weak D call TRBD1 (6 bases). Germline V gene data show CDR1 as KGHSH and CDR2 as LQKENI. V lost 6 bases and J lost 1, with 13 bases in between. The CDR3 extends over 14 amino acids. CDR3 bases: TGTGCCAGCTCCCCAGGGGTCTCTTCCTACGAGCAGTACTTC. It codes for CASSPGVSSYEQYF.

This clonotype was counted only a few times. The chain combines TRBV20-1 with TRBJ2-3; 9 positions agree with TRBD1. This CDR3 spans 14 amino acids. With V trimmed by 5 bases and J by 2 bases, 5 bases remained unmatched. Germline lookup yields CDR1 DFQATT and CDR2 SNEGSKA (reference sequence). The CDR3 nucleotides read TGCAGTGCTGCCGGGACAGGGTCCACAGATACGCAGTATTTT. It is translated as CSAAGTGSTDTQYF.

There are many counts of this clonotype. The chain has TRBV27 and TRBJ1-5; unclear D gene. Trimming cost V 5 bases and J 3 bases, with 14 bases left between them. The CDR3 loop spans 15 amino acids. Germline V gene sequence: CDR1 MNHEY, CDR2 SMNVEV (reference sequence). CDR3 sequence reads: CASSNRRTDNQPQHF. DNA for the CDR3: TGTGCCAGCAGTAATAGACGGACTGACAATCAGCCCCAGCATTTT.

This clonotype was counted ten times or more. V gene TRBV6-1 combines with J gene TRBJ2-7; D might be TRBD2 (5 bases). V was clipped by 4 bases and J by 4 bases, with 17 bases between them. There are 15 residues in the CDR3. In germline, CDR1 is MNHNS, CDR2 SASEGT. The CDR3 loop reads CASSGPGMGQYEQYF. In nucleotides, the CDR3 is TGTGCCAGCAGTGGTCCCGGGATGGGTCAATACGAGCAGTACTTC.

This clonotype was recorded at least ten times. The V and J genes are TRBV27 and TRBJ2-1; 8 bases are shared with TRBD2. Germline CDR1 and CDR2: MNHEY and SMNVEV (reference sequence). The V gene end was trimmed by 0 bases and the J gene end by 4 bases; junction bases not matched to a gene: 2. The CDR3 covers 15 residues. This CDR3 is CASSLSRLAYNEQFF. CDR3 DNA: TGTGCCAGCAGTTTATCCAGACTAGCGTACAATGAGCAGTTCTTC.

The chain joins TRBV3-1 to TRBJ1-1; 9 positions agree with TRBD1. CDR3 length: 15 amino acids. The V and J ends lost 3 bases and 10 bases, in that order; junction bases with no gene match: 12. Germline V CDR1 and CDR2: LGHDT, YNNKEL (reference sequence). CDR3 sequence (DNA): TGTGCCAGCAGCCAGGTGGACAGGGGAGATCTAGGAGCTTTCTTT. Its protein product is CASSQVDRGDLGAFF.

The sample holds many counts of this clonotype. The V call is TRBV27, the J call TRBJ2-7; 10 positions match TRBD1. CDR3 size: 13 residues. Trimming cost V 7 bases and J 3 bases; bases outside gene matches: 3. CDR1 MNHEY and CDR2 SMNVEV come from the germline V gene (reference sequence). The CDR3 sequence: CASKRTGGYEQYF. The CDR3 DNA is TGTGCCAGCAAAAGGACAGGGGGCTACGAGCAGTACTTC.

At least ten counts were recorded for this clonotype. The genes are TRBV2 and TRBJ1-5; D perhaps matches TRBD1 (6 bases). The CDR3 extends over 15 amino acids. The germline V gene encodes CDR1 SNHLY and CDR2 FYNNEI. V lost 2 bases and J lost 11, with 19 bases in between. The CDR3 bases are TGTGCCAGCAGTGAAACCGGTAGCAGGGGACGATCCCAGCATTTT. Amino acids: CASSETGSRGRSQHF.

Ten or more counts support this clonotype. The V call is TRBV20-1, the J call TRBJ1-5, with 12 nucleotides matching TRBD1. V lost 3 bases to trimming and J lost 5 bases; unmatched junction nucleotides: 5. This CDR3 contains 15 residues. CDR1 is DFQATT, CDR2 SNEGSKA, per germline (reference sequence). CDR3 nucleotide sequence: TGCAGTGCTAGGGACGGGACAGGGGGCGATCAGCCCCAGCATTTT. It specifies CSARDGTGGDQPQHF.

The table lists this clonotype with many counts. The chain combines TRBV3-1 with TRBJ2-2; 8 bases map to TRBD2. V lost 4 bases, J lost 5 bases, and 0 bases stayed unmatched. The V gene's germline CDR1 is LGHDT and CDR2 YNNKEL (reference sequence). The length of the CDR3 is 13 residues. CDR3 loop: CASSRGGTGELFF. DNA for the CDR3: TGTGCCAGCAGCCGCGGGGGGACCGGGGAGCTGTTTTTT.

This clonotype showed up many times. The CDR3 protein is CASRSGFNTEAFF. In DNA form, the CDR3 reads TGTGCCAGCAGATCAGGGTTCAACACTGAAGCTTTCTTT. The chain recombines TRBV27 with TRBJ1-1; D perhaps matches TRBD1 (5 bases). Between the trimmed V and J ends, which lost 6 bases and 2 bases, there was a span of 10 bases. This CDR3 region has 13 residues. Germline loops: CDR1 MNHEY, CDR2 SMNVEV (reference sequence).

Only a few counts were recorded for this clonotype. This chain uses TRBV19 with TRBJ2-2, with a weak D call TRBD2 (6 bases). The V and J ends lost 7 bases and 2 bases respectively, with 11 bases between them. Per the germline V gene, CDR1 is LNHDA and CDR2 is SQIVND (reference sequence). This CDR3 has 14 residues. The CDR3 nucleotides are TGTGCCAGTATGGGGACTGTTAACACCGGGGAGCTGTTTTTT. Translation: CASMGTVNTGELFF.

The sample holds many counts of this clonotype. The chain is built from TRBV13 and TRBJ1-4; 7 bases agree with TRBD1. There are 16 residues in the CDR3. Germline V lookup: CDR1 PRHDT, CDR2 FYEKMQ (reference sequence). Germline trimming cut 0 bases from V and 5 bases from J; bases unmatched to any gene: 6. As DNA, the CDR3 is TGTGCCAGCAGCTTAGGGCGACAGGGAAGGAATGAAAAACTGTTTTTT. This codes for CASSLGRQGRNEKLFF.

At least ten counts were recorded for this clonotype. The chain couples TRBV28 to TRBJ2-1; maybe TRBD1 (6 bases). Germline assignment: CDR1 MDHEN and CDR2 SYDVKM. The CDR3 spans 15 residues. Trimming removed 9 bases at V and 7 bases at J, with 22 bases between. The CDR3 DNA reads as TGTGCCAGTCGAGGGGGTCAGGGAAAAAGAAATGAGCAGTTCTTC. The encoded protein is CASRGGQGKRNEQFF.

This rearrangement joins TRBV18 to TRBJ2-5; 7 bases are shared with TRBD2. The CDR3 contains 14 residues. Germline lookup yields CDR1 KGHSH and CDR2 LQKENI. V trimming: 5 bases; J trimming: 1 base; junction bases outside the gene matches: 4. The CDR3 bases are TGTGCCAGCTCAGAAGGGACTACCCAAGAGACCCAGTACTTC. Amino acid sequence: CASSEGTTQETQYF.

This clonotype came up many times. V gene TRBV25-1 combines with J gene TRBJ1-6, with TRBD1 identical over 8 bases. Germline trimming cut 10 bases from V and 9 bases from J; bases unmatched to any gene: 8. This CDR3 is built from 13 residues. Looked up from germline, CDR1 is MGHDK and CDR2 is SYGVNS. The chain's CDR3 is CATHAGGISPLHF. The CDR3 nucleotides are TGTGCCACCCACGCAGGGGGCATTTCACCCCTCCACTTT.

The rearrangement links TRBV18 to TRBJ2-1; 9 bases are shared with TRBD2. This CDR3 comprises 15 residues. CDR1 and CDR2 (germline): KGHSH, LQKENI. The V segment lost 1 base and the J segment 5 bases; nucleotides outside the gene matches: 3. The CDR3 region is CASSPLAGDNNEQFF. The CDR3 DNA follows: TGTGCCAGCTCACCACTAGCGGGAGATAACAATGAGCAGTTCTTC.

The CDR3 is CASSIAQDLNTEAFF. CDR3 DNA sequence: TGTGCCAGTAGTATAGCACAGGATTTGAACACTGAAGCTTTCTTT. This chain uses TRBV19 with TRBJ1-1; a weak D match, TRBD1 (5 bases). V was trimmed by 1 base and J by 0 bases, leaving 9 bases between them. Looked up from germline, CDR1 is LNHDA and CDR2 is SQIVND (reference sequence). CDR3 length equals 15 residues.

This clonotype was found many times. This chain joins TRBV28 and TRBJ2-7; possibly TRBD2 for D (6 bases). The CDR3 is 15 residues long. V was cut by 0 bases and J by 5 bases, with 14 bases left in between. Germline lookup yields CDR1 MDHEN and CDR2 SYDVKM. The chain's CDR3 is CASSLWGLSGDEQYF. The DNA of the CDR3 is TGTGCCAGCAGTTTATGGGGACTTTCCGGGGACGAGCAGTACTTC.

This sequence joins TRBV19 and TRBJ1-3, with 7 bases matching TRBD1. Germline V gene data show CDR1 as LNHDA and CDR2 as SQIVND (reference sequence). The CDR3 consists of 15 residues. The V and J ends lost 4 bases and 1 base, in that order; junction bases with no gene match: 4. In nucleotides, the CDR3 is TGTGCCAGTAGTACAGCGGACAGGTCTGGAAACACCATATATTTT. Translated, it gives CASSTADRSGNTIYF.